Following are 8 T cell receptor beta chains from one sample sequenced in a study of regulatory T cells in long-lasting Graves disease. Arm-PCR of CDR3 regions with iRepertoire HTBI primers generated TCR beta libraries. From the multiplex PCR reads, TCRdb called clonotypes with MiXCR, one entry per CDR3 protein. Of under 500,000 distinct CDR3 sequences listed, around 20% are singletons. Stated time point: persistent/refractory GD, antithyroid drugs over 5 years with positive TRAb. RNA extracted from PBMCs served as the sequencing template. The input for sequencing was peripheral blood mononuclear cells (PBMCs), taken when the disease was refractory, from a patient treated with antithyroid drugs. These receptors were collected from a female donor with Graves disease.

This chain uses TRBV6-1 with TRBJ2-2, with D perhaps given as TRBD1 or TRBD2 (5 bases each). This CDR3 is built from 15 residues. V was pared by 6 bases and J by 7 bases, with 18 bases between. Germline V gene lookup returns CDR1 MNHNS and CDR2 SASEGT. The CDR3 here is CASSFRGGGGGELFF. The CDR3, as DNA: TGTGCCAGCAGCTTCCGAGGAGGTGGGGGCGGGGAGCTGTTTTTT.

This clonotype was seen just once. A much larger clone differs from this one at a single base, so this may be a read error. The chain links TRBV20-1 to TRBJ2-7, with 10 bases aligning to TRBD1. Germline CDR1 reads DFQATT; CDR2 reads SNEGSKA (reference sequence). Trimming took 2 bases from V and 2 from J; bases not matched to a gene: 3. The length of the CDR3 is 14 residues. The DNA of the CDR3 is TGCAGTGCTAGAAGGGACAGGGGAGCCTACGAGCAGTACTTC. Translated, it gives CSARRDRGAYEQYF.

This clonotype was observed a few times. V gene TRBV6-1 combines with J gene TRBJ2-7; 7 positions agree with TRBD1. Per germline, CDR1 MNHNS and CDR2 SASEGT. V was clipped by 9 bases and J by 0 bases; unmatched bases: 17. The CDR3 covers 17 residues. The CDR3 loop reads CASTEDREPLSSYEQYF. DNA for the CDR3: TGTGCCAGTACCGAAGACAGGGAACCCTTGAGCTCCTACGAGCAGTACTTC.

The chain uses TRBV6-4 and TRBJ2-1, with a tentative D call TRBD2 (5 bases). This CDR3 has 16 residues. Between the trimmed V and J ends, which lost 7 bases and 0 bases, there was a span of 16 bases. The germline V gene encodes CDR1 MRHNA and CDR2 SNTAGT. CDR3 protein: CASNGRFRDSYNEQFF. The CDR3 DNA is TGTGCCAGCAATGGCCGGTTCCGGGACTCCTACAATGAGCAGTTCTTC.

The chain is built from TRBV7-9 and TRBJ2-2; D is possibly TRBD2 (5 bases). Germline loops: CDR1 SEHNR, CDR2 FQNEAQ (reference sequence). The germline V and J ends were trimmed by 3 bases and 6 bases, with 17 bases remaining between them. The CDR3 covers 16 residues. The CDR3 sequence: CASSLRFTGGPGELFF. Written as DNA, the CDR3 is TGTGCCAGCAGCTTGAGATTCACTGGAGGACCCGGGGAGCTGTTTTTT. Filled out from reference TRBV7-9 and TRBJ2-2, the complete variable domain reads DTGVSQNPRHKITKRGQNVTFRCDPISEHNRLYWYRQTLGQGPEFLTYFQNEAQLEKSRLLSDRFSAERPKGSFSTLEIQRTEQGDSAMYLCASSLRFTGGPGELFFGEGSRLTVL.

This clonotype was observed at least ten times. The CDR3 loop reads CASSLLAGYSYEQYF. CDR3 in DNA: TGCGCCAGCAGCTTACTAGCGGGGTACTCCTACGAGCAGTACTTC. The V call is TRBV5-1, the J call TRBJ2-7, with 10 bases fitting TRBD2. This CDR3 region has 15 residues. The germline V gene encodes CDR1 SGHRS and CDR2 YFSETQ. V shed 2 bases and J 0 bases; nucleotides not matched to a gene: 2.

This clonotype was counted a few times. The J gene is TRBJ1-5, the V gene TRBV6-1; possible D gene TRBD1, 5 bases. Germline V CDR1 and CDR2: MNHNS, SASEGT. This CDR3 is 16 amino acids long. The V end was cut by 5 bases, the J end by 0 bases, with 14 bases between. CDR3 in amino acids: CASSTLGQYSNQPQHF. The CDR3 bases are TGTGCCAGCAGTACCCTGGGGCAGTATAGCAATCAGCCCCAGCATTTT.

The rearrangement links TRBV9 to TRBJ1-1; TRBD1 matches 10 bases. The trim removed 0 bases at V and 1 base at J, leaving 3 bases unmatched. This CDR3 is 16 amino acids long. CDR1 and CDR2 from the germline V gene are SGDLS and YYNGEE. The DNA of the CDR3 is TGTGCCAGCAGCGTAGGACAGGGGGCGGGGAACACTGAAGCTTTCTTT. Protein product: CASSVGQGAGNTEAFF.